There are a few counts of the clone carrying this T cell receptor beta chain. Antigen specificity is unknown. The record originates from a study of blood T cells in healthy people across ages. It was with a sample-barcoded 5' primer and a J-beta primer mix that a second PCR of roughly 7 to 12 cycles was run. In TCRdb, the 5' RACE reads were re-called with MiXCR into one record per CDR3 protein. The data hold approximately 690,000 distinct CDR3 sequences, with approximately 40% observed a single time. Findings and caveats of the study: It was held that the diversity estimates obtained from one million T cells were underestimates. Roughly linear age-related decline in beta diversity appeared, significant by age 40.

The germline gives CDR1 MGHRA, CDR2 YSYEKL. CDR3 length: 14 amino acids. V lost 5 bases, J lost 0 bases, and 10 bases lay in between. This receptor was identified in a man older than 75 in good health. The sequenced sample consisted of blood. The chain combines TRBV4-1 with TRBJ1-1, with TRBD1 as a possible D gene (6 bases). The CDR3 is CASSSDRMNTEAFF. CDR3 in DNA: TGCGCCAGCAGCTCGGACAGAATGAACACTGAAGCTTTCTTT.